This TCR beta chain derives from a study of T cells in Graves' hyperthyroidism and ophthalmopathy. With a duration under 2 months, the hyperthyroidism was newly diagnosed in patients aged 18 to 65. Germline V gene lookup returns CDR1 SEHNR and CDR2 FQNEAQ (reference sequence). The CDR3 has 15 residues. Trimming cost V 1 base and J 5 bases; bases outside gene matches: 5. Amplification of TCR beta CDR3 regions was performed using RNA transcripts as template. A set of HTBI primers served as the primers for a first-round RT-PCR of the TCR CDR3. TCRdb reanalysed the multiplex PCR reads using MiXCR and keeps one entry per CDR3 protein. The sample includes 500,000 to 600,000 distinct CDR3 sequences, over 15% of them seen just once. In its sample, this clonotype was seen many times.

The genes are TRBV7-9 and TRBJ2-1; 7 bases agree with TRBD2. Specimen: blood. The sequence came from a woman between 18 and 30 years old with Graves' hyperthyroidism. The CDR3 is CASSLGLAANNEQFF. For the CDR3, the DNA is TGTGCCAGCAGCTTAGGTCTAGCGGCGAACAATGAGCAGTTCTTC.